The clone carrying this T cell receptor (beta chain) occurred many times. Its specificity is unknown. This entry comes from a study of Graves' ophthalmopathy and Graves' hyperthyroidism. Study as a whole: The study drew peripheral blood at initial diagnosis, before any treatment. Overall study findings and caveats: Blood also carried most expanded thyroid clonotypes exceeding 0.001 frequency.

The study amplified TCR beta CDR3 regions using RNA transcripts. Following a first-round RT-PCR that used HTBI primers, a second-round multiplex PCR was carried out. TCRdb re-analysed the multiplex PCR reads in MiXCR, keeping a single row per CDR3 protein. The sample carries about 740,000 distinct CDR3 sequences, roughly two fifths recorded once. Disease in donors with ophthalmopathy had moderate-to-severe activity, CAS ≥3, NOSPECS ≥4 and under 3 months' duration. Each diagnosis was determined on the basis of clinical symptoms, serum thyroxine, TRAb, thyroid ultrasound and orbital computed tomography. V shed 7 bases and J shed 4 bases, with 10 bases lying between them. The CDR3 contains 12 residues. CDR1 SEHNR and CDR2 FQNEAQ come from the germline V gene (reference sequence).

This chain joins TRBV7-9 and TRBJ1-1, with a possible D match to TRBD1 (5 bases). The sequencing sample was made of peripheral blood. The receptor was isolated from an adult man with Graves' ophthalmopathy. In DNA form, the CDR3 reads TGTGCCAGCAAGGCAGGGCCCACTGAAGCTTTCTTT. It specifies CASKAGPTEAFF.